The 24 T cell receptor beta chains reported below all come from one sample, sequenced in a study of metastatic and nonmetastatic thyroid tumors. TCRdb reprocessed the PCR reads via MiXCR. The sample has around 46,000 clones, less than 25% seen once. Thyroid surgery was performed in patients who had received no treatment beforehand. Sequenced input: blood. These receptor sequences come from a male donor with papillary thyroid cancer or a benign thyroid nodule (not recorded which). Some clones in this sample may be carry-over from other donors' samples.

This clone was seen a few times. This chain connects TRBV28 to TRBJ1-1; D uncertain. The germline CDR1 and CDR2 sequences are MDHEN and SYDVKM. The CDR3 has 13 residues. V gave up 2 bases and J gave up 7 bases, with 11 bases separating them. Here the CDR3 reads CASSLGIWVEAFF. The CDR3, as DNA: TGTGCCAGCAGTTTAGGTATCTGGGTTGAAGCTTTCTTT.

Concerning this clone: The germline gene is not matched at one end of the junction; a read error may be the cause. The same CDR3 also results from other DNA sequences found in this sample. The chain employs TRBV24-1 and TRBJ2-3; D possibly uses TRBD1 or TRBD2 (5 bases each). CDR1 KGHDR and CDR2 SFDVKD come from the germline V gene. This CDR3 comprises 13 residues. The CDR3: CATSERGTDTQYF. In nucleotides, the CDR3 is TGTGCCACTAGTGAGAGGGGTACAGATACGCAGTATTTT.

This clone was counted ten times or more. This chain uses TRBV6-1 with TRBJ2-3; 8 nucleotides align to TRBD2. Germline V gene sequence: CDR1 MNHNS, CDR2 SASEGT. Trimming removed 8 bases from V and 1 base from J; junction bases left unmatched: 5. This CDR3 is built from 14 residues. The CDR3 protein is CASSRAGGTDTQYF. CDR3 bases: TGTGCCAGCTCGAGAGCGGGAGGCACAGATACGCAGTATTTT.

This clone has a count of ten or more. The gene calls are TRBV12-3 or TRBV12-4 and TRBJ2-4; 8 bases fit TRBD1. Trimming took 5 bases from V and 5 from J; bases not matched to a gene: 8. The CDR3 contains 15 residues. The CDR3 DNA sequence: TGTGCCAGCAGTCCCCCCTGGGACAGGCAAAACATTCAGTACTTC. This sequence encodes CASSPPWDRQNIQYF.

This clone was recorded many times. This chain joins TRBV3-1 and TRBJ2-1, with 10 positions matching TRBD1. The V segment lost 3 bases and the J segment 6 bases; nucleotides outside the gene matches: 8. Germline V CDR1 and CDR2: LGHDT, YNNKEL (reference sequence). The CDR3 length is 16 residues. This CDR3 is CASSHRYRDRGNEQFF. CDR3 in DNA: TGTGCCAGCAGCCATAGGTACCGGGACAGGGGCAATGAGCAGTTCTTC.

This clone occurred many times. The CDR3: CASSQTQSSGANVLTF. The CDR3, as DNA: TGTGCCAGCAGCCAAACCCAAAGCTCTGGGGCCAACGTCCTGACTTTC. This chain joins TRBV4-2 and TRBJ2-6, with no clear D. The CDR3 length is 16 residues. The ends were cut back, 2 bases at V and 0 bases at J, with 8 bases in the middle. Germline V gene sequence: CDR1 LGHNA, CDR2 YNFKEQ.

This clone was recorded at least ten times. This sequence joins TRBV18 and TRBJ2-1; TRBD1 aligns across 9 bases. In germline, CDR1 is KGHSH, CDR2 LQKENI. The trim removed 0 bases at V and 3 bases at J, leaving 6 bases unmatched. This CDR3 is 17 amino acids long. As DNA, the CDR3 is TGTGCCAGCTCACCACCTTCCGGGACAGGGTACTACAATGAGCAGTTCTTC. This codes for CASSPPSGTGYYNEQFF.

The table lists this clone with a count of one. The chain links TRBV5-1 to TRBJ2-1, with 9 bases that match TRBD2. V shed 3 bases and J 7 bases; nucleotides not matched to a gene: 11. This CDR3 contains 16 residues. Germline-derived CDR1 and CDR2 are SGHRS and YFSETQ. The chain's CDR3 is CASSSLAAGGWNEQFF. The CDR3 nucleotides are TGCGCCAGCAGCTCATTAGCGGCGGGGGGGTGGAATGAGCAGTTCTTC.

Many counts were recorded for this clone. The rearrangement links TRBV2 to TRBJ2-2; D perhaps matches TRBD2 (7 bases). The CDR3 is made up of 15 amino acids. V lost 9 bases and J 4 bases, leaving 18 bases between the germline ends. CDR1 and CDR2 (germline): SNHLY, FYNNEI. CDR3 in amino acids: CASQGLAVLTGELFF. CDR3 nucleotides: TGTGCCAGTCAGGGGCTAGCGGTCCTCACCGGGGAGCTGTTTTTT. Filled out from reference TRBV2 and TRBJ2-2, the complete variable domain reads EPEVTQTPSHQVTQMGQEVILRCVPISNHLYFYWYRQILGQKVEFLVSFYNNEISEKSEIFDDQFSVERPDGSNFTLKIRSTKLEDSAMYFCASQGLAVLTGELFFGEGSRLTVL.

Details on this clone: The junction does not match germline at one end; this may be a read error. CDR3 in DNA: TGTGCCAACAGCCGCCCGGGACATGGTTCCTACGAGCAGTACTTC. This gives the protein CANSRPGHGSYEQYF. The gene calls are TRBV7-8 and TRBJ2-7; possibly TRBD1 for D (6 bases). Germline loops: CDR1 SGHVS, CDR2 FQNEAQ. The CDR3 extends over 15 amino acids.

This clone was seen many times. V and J are TRBV20-1 and TRBJ1-2; the match to TRBD1 covers 7 bases. The germline CDR1 and CDR2 sequences are DFQATT and SNEGSKA (reference sequence). V shed 2 bases, J shed 8 bases, and the junction held 11 bases outside the gene matches. The CDR3 runs 14 residues. This CDR3 reads CSARPSRGPGGYTF. The CDR3 DNA reads as TGCAGTGCTAGACCTTCTAGGGGGCCAGGGGGCTACACCTTC.

V usage is TRBV4-1 and J usage is TRBJ2-2, with D perhaps TRBD1 or TRBD2 (5 bases each). The CDR3 consists of 16 residues. Trimming took off 2 bases at V and 2 bases at J, with 12 bases between the two ends. CDR1 and CDR2 from the germline V gene are MGHRA and YSYEKL. The CDR3 DNA reads as TGCGCCAGCAGCCAATCCGGGACGGGCAACACCGGGGAGCTGTTTTTT. This codes for CASSQSGTGNTGELFF.

In its sample, this clone was seen many times. This chain links TRBV7-3 with TRBJ2-3; D ambiguous. With 1 base removed from V and 0 bases from J, the gap between germline ends came to 5 bases. Germline lookup yields CDR1 SGHTA and CDR2 FQGTGA. CDR3 size: 14 residues. The CDR3 DNA reads TGTGCCAGCAGCTTAATGGATAGCACAGATACGCAGTATTTT. It is translated as CASSLMDSTDTQYF.

This clone was detected many times. V is TRBV28 and J is TRBJ2-7; 9 bases are a match to TRBD1. V lost 6 bases, J lost 3 bases, and 12 bases stayed unmatched. Looked up from germline, CDR1 is MDHEN and CDR2 is SYDVKM. The CDR3 length is 16 residues. This chain's CDR3 is CASRPYQDRGFYEQYF. The CDR3 DNA is TGTGCCAGCAGGCCATACCAAGACAGGGGGTTCTACGAGCAGTACTTC.

The genes are TRBV20-1 and TRBJ2-5; D is unresolved. The CDR3 extends over 16 amino acids. The germline V gene encodes CDR1 DFQATT and CDR2 SNEGSKA (reference sequence). The V end lost 0 bases, the J end lost 4 bases, and 18 bases lay between the germline ends. The CDR3 DNA sequence: TGCAGTGCTAGAGATGGGTCGGCAACCTTGATAGAGACCCAGTACTTC. Its protein product is CSARDGSATLIETQYF.

This clone came up many times. The V and J genes are TRBV5-4 and TRBJ1-5; weak D call: TRBD1 (5 bases). V lost 4 bases to trimming and J lost 0 bases, with 8 bases between them. CDR3 length equals 14 residues. Germline CDR1 and CDR2: SGHNT and YYREEE (reference sequence). For the CDR3, the DNA is TGTGCCAGCAGCCTCGGGGGTAGCAATCAGCCCCAGCATTTT. Translated, it gives CASSLGGSNQPQHF.

This clone has at least ten counts. The rearrangement uses TRBV18 and TRBJ1-1; a weak D match, TRBD1 (5 bases). V lost 4 bases and J lost 0, with 12 bases in between. CDR1 KGHSH and CDR2 LQKENI come from the germline V gene. The length of the CDR3 is 15 residues. CDR3 in amino acids: CASSHRDGMNTEAFF. Here the CDR3 DNA reads TGTGCCAGCTCACATAGGGACGGAATGAACACTGAAGCTTTCTTT.

This clone was observed at least ten times. Distinct nucleotide sequences in the sample also encode this CDR3. The V gene is TRBV12-3 or TRBV12-4, the J gene TRBJ2-1, with 12 bases fitting TRBD2. There are 16 residues in the CDR3. Losses at the gene ends were 6 bases for V and 5 bases for J; bases not matched to a gene: 8. The CDR3: CASSPGLAGGNNEQFF. As DNA, the CDR3 is TGTGCCAGCAGCCCCGGGCTAGCGGGAGGGAACAATGAGCAGTTCTTC.

Note on this clone: One end of the junction varies from germline; a read error may be responsible. V and J are TRBV28 and TRBJ2-2; tentative D call: TRBD2 (6 bases). The CDR3 runs to 17 residues. From germline, CDR1 is MDHEN and CDR2 SYDVKM. CDR3 protein: CASMGDSGGSNIGELFF. CDR3 nucleotide sequence: TGTGCCAGCATGGGGGACTCCGGGGGTTCGAACATCGGGGAGCTGTTTTTT.

The chain uses TRBV6-1 and TRBJ1-6; no clear D gene. The CDR3 spans 14 residues. V lost 6 bases and J lost 10, with 16 bases in between. CDR1 is MNHNS, CDR2 SASEGT, per germline. CDR3: CASSRTVVSSPLHF. The CDR3 region has the DNA TGTGCCAGCAGCCGTACAGTGGTCAGCTCACCCCTCCACTTT.

This clone appeared many times. The rearrangement uses TRBV9 and TRBJ2-3; D gene uncertain. V dropped 2 bases and J dropped 3 bases, with 4 bases sitting between them. The length of the CDR3 is 12 residues. CDR1 is SGDLS and CDR2 is YYNGEE in the germline V gene. The CDR3 coding sequence is TGTGCCAGCAGCGTCGGGACAGATACGCAGTATTTT. Translating it yields CASSVGTDTQYF.

This sequence joins TRBV20-1 and TRBJ1-2; 7 nucleotides line up with TRBD1. V was pared by 3 bases and J by 3 bases, with 1 base of the junction left unmatched. This CDR3 spans 12 amino acids. Germline V gives CDR1 DFQATT, CDR2 SNEGSKA (reference sequence). The CDR3 nucleotides read TGCAGTGCTAGTCAGGGGGACTATGGCTACACCTTC. Protein: CSASQGDYGYTF.

At least ten counts were recorded for this clone. The chain employs TRBV5-1 and TRBJ1-1; 8 bases map to TRBD1. The CDR3 loop spans 14 amino acids. Germline CDR1 SGHRS, CDR2 YFSETQ. V trimming: 4 bases; J trimming: 6 bases; junction bases outside the gene matches: 8. This CDR3 reads CASSPGQGRAEAFF. Written as DNA, the CDR3 is TGCGCCAGCAGCCCCGGACAGGGAAGGGCTGAAGCTTTCTTT. Using reference TRBV5-1 and TRBJ1-1 for the parts outside the CDR3, the full variable domain is KAGVTQTPRYLIKTRGQQVTLSCSPISGHRSVSWYQQTPGQGLQFLFEYFSETQRNKGNFPGRFSGRQFSNSRSEMNVSTLELGDSALYLCASSPGQGRAEAFFGQGTRLTVV.

Many counts were recorded for this clone. The rearrangement uses TRBV12-3 or TRBV12-4 and TRBJ2-3, with a possible D match to TRBD2 (6 bases). V dropped 6 bases and J dropped 1 base, with 14 bases sitting between them. CDR3 length: 15 residues. The CDR3, as DNA: TGTGCCAGCAGCTCCTTGGTAGCGGGCACAGATACGCAGTATTTT. Amino acids: CASSSLVAGTDTQYF.